This TCR beta chain was recovered during a study of blood T cell repertoires in COVID-19. Turning to the study itself: From T cells, B-cell-depleted T cells, or PBMCs came the material, which was cDNA or gDNA.

From germline, CDR1 is LNHDA and CDR2 SQIVND (reference sequence). The CDR3 is 15 residues long. With 3 bases removed from V and 0 bases from J, the gap between germline ends came to 11 bases. Profiling relied on immunoSEQ multiplex PCR, and the TCRdb table lists in-frame clones only, not all of them. The sample holds around 200,000 clones, 83% seen once. The chain carries TRBV19 and TRBJ1-2; D is undetermined. Sequencing used peripheral blood. The source of this sequence is a woman aged 45-65 years with acute or convalescent COVID-19. CDR3 nucleotide sequence: TGTGCCAGTAGTATTAGTAGCCGGCCTAACTATGGCTACACCTTC. Its protein is CASSISSRPNYGYTF. Supplemented by reference TRBV19 and TRBJ1-2, the full variable domain reads DGGITQSPKYLFRKEGQNVTLSCEQNLNHDAMYWYRQDPGQGLRLIYYSQIVNDFQKGDIAEGYSVSREKKESFPLTVTSAQKNPTAFYLCASSISSRPNYGYTFGSGTRLTVV.